These 6 T cell receptor beta chains share one sample of origin, sequenced in a study of regulatory T cells in long-lasting Graves disease. Time point noted: persistent/refractory GD, antithyroid drugs over 5 years with positive TRAb. Isolated PBMC RNA provided the starting material for the TCR library. Arm-PCR of CDR3 regions and iRepertoire HTBI primers were the basis on which TCR beta libraries were built. Using its own MiXCR run on the multiplex PCR reads, TCRdb lists one record per CDR3 protein. Of approximately 690,000 distinct CDR3 sequences detected, 25% to 35% appear once; the ten largest clones hold 40% to 55%. Sequences were derived from peripheral blood mononuclear cells (PBMCs), sampled when the disease was refractory, from a patient treated with antithyroid drugs. The origin of the receptors is a female donor with Graves disease.

V usage is TRBV3-1 and J usage is TRBJ2-5; D is perhaps TRBD2 (6 bases). The CDR3 contains 14 residues. Per the germline V gene, CDR1 is LGHDT and CDR2 is YNNKEL (reference sequence). V lost 6 bases and J 2 bases, leaving 13 bases between the germline ends. CDR3 sequence reads: CASRAGNAQETQYF. The CDR3, as DNA: TGTGCCAGCAGGGCGGGGAACGCTCAAGAGACCCAGTACTTC.

As concerns this clonotype: No conserved phenylalanine or tryptophan ends this CDR3, so it is likely a read error. The chain carries TRBV5-4 and TRBJ2-7, with 7 bases that match TRBD2. CDR3 length: 13 residues. V was clipped by 2 bases and J by 3 bases; unmatched bases: 2. From germline, CDR1 is SGHNT and CDR2 YYREEE (reference sequence). The CDR3, as DNA: TGTGCCAGCAGCTTAGGACTAGGCTACGAGCAGTACATC. Protein sequence: CASSLGLGYEQYI.

There are a few counts of this clonotype. This chain links TRBV6-2 or TRBV6-3 with TRBJ1-1; D is ambiguous. There are 13 residues in the CDR3. Trimming shortened V by 4 bases and J by 2 bases, and 8 bases separated the two germline ends. Germline V gene sequence: CDR1 MNHEY, CDR2 SVGEGT. The CDR3 coding sequence is TGTGCCAGCAGTTTCGACATTAACACTGAAGCTTTCTTT. Translation: CASSFDINTEAFF.

The chain is built from TRBV14 and TRBJ1-4; D is undetermined. The CDR3 runs 17 residues. The V and J ends lost 0 bases and 0 bases respectively, with 11 bases between them. Per germline, CDR1 SGHDN and CDR2 FVKESK. CDR3 sequence reads: CASSQEGARPTNEKLFF. The CDR3 DNA sequence: TGTGCCAGCAGCCAAGAAGGCGCACGTCCAACTAATGAAAAACTGTTTTTT.

The chain employs TRBV12-3 or TRBV12-4 and TRBJ2-7; 7 nucleotides match TRBD1. The junction had 10 bases not matched to a gene; V was cut back by 5 bases and J by 6 bases. The CDR3 has 14 amino acids. The CDR3 DNA reads TGTGCCAGCAGTCCCACGCCGACAGGGTTCGAGCAGTACTTC. It is translated as CASSPTPTGFEQYF.

This chain joins TRBV20-1 and TRBJ1-1; unclear D gene. Between the trimmed V and J ends, which lost 3 bases and 0 bases, there was a span of 17 bases. The CDR3 length is 16 residues. Germline CDR1 reads DFQATT; CDR2 reads SNEGSKA (reference sequence). The CDR3 is CSASFGSKLLNTEAFF. The CDR3 DNA follows: TGCAGTGCTAGTTTCGGTTCAAAGCTATTGAACACTGAAGCTTTCTTT.